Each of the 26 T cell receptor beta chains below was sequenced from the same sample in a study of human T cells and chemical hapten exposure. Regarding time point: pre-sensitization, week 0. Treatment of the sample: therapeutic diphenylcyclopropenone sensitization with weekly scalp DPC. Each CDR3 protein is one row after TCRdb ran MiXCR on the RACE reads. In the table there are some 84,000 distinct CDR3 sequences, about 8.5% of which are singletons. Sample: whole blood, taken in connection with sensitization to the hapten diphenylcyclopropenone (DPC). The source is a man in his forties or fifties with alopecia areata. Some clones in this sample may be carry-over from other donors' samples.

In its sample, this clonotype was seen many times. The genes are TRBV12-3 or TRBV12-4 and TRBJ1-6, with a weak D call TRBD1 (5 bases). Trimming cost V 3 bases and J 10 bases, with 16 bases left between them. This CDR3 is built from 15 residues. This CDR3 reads CASSLGGGMESPLHF. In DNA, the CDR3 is TGTGCCAGCAGTTTGGGGGGGGGGATGGAATCACCCCTCCACTTT.

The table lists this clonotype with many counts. CDR3 protein: CASLLASTGPTTGELFF. The CDR3, as DNA: TGTGCCAGCCTCCTCGCCTCAACCGGGCCGACTACGGGGGAGCTGTTTTTT. The gene calls are TRBV6-1 and TRBJ2-2; tentative D call: TRBD2 (5 bases). This CDR3 comprises 17 residues. Germline lookup yields CDR1 MNHNS and CDR2 SASEGT. Trimming removed 8 bases from V and 8 bases from J, with 27 bases in between.

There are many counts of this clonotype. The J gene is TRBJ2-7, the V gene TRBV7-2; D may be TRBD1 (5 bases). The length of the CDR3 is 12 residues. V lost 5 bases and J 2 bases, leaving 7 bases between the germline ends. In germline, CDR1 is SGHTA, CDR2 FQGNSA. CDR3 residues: CASSRGPYEQYF. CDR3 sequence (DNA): TGTGCCAGCAGCAGGGGCCCCTACGAGCAGTACTTC.

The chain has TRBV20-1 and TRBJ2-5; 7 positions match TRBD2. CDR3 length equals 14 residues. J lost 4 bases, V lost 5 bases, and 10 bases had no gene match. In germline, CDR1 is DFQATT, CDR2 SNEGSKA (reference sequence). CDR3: CSALRGSGGETQYF. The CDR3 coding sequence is TGCAGTGCTTTAAGAGGGTCGGGGGGAGAGACCCAGTACTTC.

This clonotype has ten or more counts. The CDR3 DNA sequence: TGTGCCAGCAGTTTTGAACGCCTCGGGGAGTTCTTC. Its protein is CASSFERLGEFF. The rearrangement uses TRBV12-3 or TRBV12-4 and TRBJ2-1, with D perhaps TRBD2 (5 bases). Trimming removed 3 bases from V and 14 bases from J, with 14 bases in between. This CDR3 is built from 12 residues.

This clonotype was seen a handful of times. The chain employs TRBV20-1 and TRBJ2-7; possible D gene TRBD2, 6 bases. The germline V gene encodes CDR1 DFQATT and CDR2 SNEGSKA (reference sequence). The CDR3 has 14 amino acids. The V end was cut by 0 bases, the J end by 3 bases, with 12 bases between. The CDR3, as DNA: TGCAGTGCTAGAGATGAAGGCGGGATCTACGAGCAGTACGTC. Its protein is CSARDEGGIYEQYV.

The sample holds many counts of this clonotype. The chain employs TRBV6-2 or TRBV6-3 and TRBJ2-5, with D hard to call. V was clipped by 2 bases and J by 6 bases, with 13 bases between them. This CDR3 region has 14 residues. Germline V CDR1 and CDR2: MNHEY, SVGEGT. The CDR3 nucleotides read TGTGCCAGCAGTTACGGAACCCCCCAGAAGACCCAGTACTTC. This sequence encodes CASSYGTPQKTQYF.

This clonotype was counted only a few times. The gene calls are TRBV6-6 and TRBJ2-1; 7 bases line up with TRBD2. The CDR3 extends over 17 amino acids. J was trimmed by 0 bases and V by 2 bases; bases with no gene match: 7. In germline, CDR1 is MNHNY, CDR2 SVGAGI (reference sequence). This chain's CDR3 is CASSYKVGGSSYNEQFF. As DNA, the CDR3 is TGTGCCAGCAGTTACAAGGTGGGGGGGAGCTCCTACAATGAGCAGTTCTTC.

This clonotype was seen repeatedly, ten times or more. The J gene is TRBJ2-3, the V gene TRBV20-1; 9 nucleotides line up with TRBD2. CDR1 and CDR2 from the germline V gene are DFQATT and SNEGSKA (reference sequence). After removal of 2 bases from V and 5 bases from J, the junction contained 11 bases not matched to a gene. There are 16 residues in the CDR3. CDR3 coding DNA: TGCAGTGCTAGATCCGTGTCTAGCGGGGACGGAGATACGCAGTATTTT. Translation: CSARSVSSGDGDTQYF.

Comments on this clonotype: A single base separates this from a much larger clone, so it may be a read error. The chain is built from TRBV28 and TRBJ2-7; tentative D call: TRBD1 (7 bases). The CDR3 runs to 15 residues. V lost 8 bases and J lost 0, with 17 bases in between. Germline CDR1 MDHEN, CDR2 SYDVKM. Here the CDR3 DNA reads TGTGCCAGCGGGGGGACAGATGAGAGCTCCTACGAGCAGTACTTC. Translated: CASGGTDESSYEQYF.

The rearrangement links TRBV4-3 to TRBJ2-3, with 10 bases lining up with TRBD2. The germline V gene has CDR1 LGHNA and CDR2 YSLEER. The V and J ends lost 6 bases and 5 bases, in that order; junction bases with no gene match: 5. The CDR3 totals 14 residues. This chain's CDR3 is CASSLAGELDTQYF. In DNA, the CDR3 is TGCGCCAGCAGTCTAGCGGGAGAGCTAGATACGCAGTATTTT.

Here the CDR3 reads CSVVLRASGEQYF. The CDR3, as DNA: TGCAGCGTTGTCTTGCGGGCCTCTGGGGAGCAGTACTTC. V is TRBV29-1 and J is TRBJ2-7; possibly TRBD2 for D (5 bases). The length of the CDR3 is 13 residues. Germline-derived CDR1 and CDR2 are SQVTM and ANQGSEA. Trimming shortened V by 4 bases and J by 7 bases, and 17 bases separated the two germline ends.

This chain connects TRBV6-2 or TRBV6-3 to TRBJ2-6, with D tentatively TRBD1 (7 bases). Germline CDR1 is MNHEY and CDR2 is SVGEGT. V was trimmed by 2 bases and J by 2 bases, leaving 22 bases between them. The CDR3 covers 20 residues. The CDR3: CASSYVKGHGGGAGANVLTF. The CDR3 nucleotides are TGTGCCAGCAGTTACGTCAAAGGCCATGGAGGGGGCGCTGGGGCCAACGTCCTGACTTTC.

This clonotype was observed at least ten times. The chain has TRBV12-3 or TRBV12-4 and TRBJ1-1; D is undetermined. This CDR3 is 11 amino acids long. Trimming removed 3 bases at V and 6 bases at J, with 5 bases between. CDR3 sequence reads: CASSFGAEAFF. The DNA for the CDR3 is TGTGCCAGCAGTTTTGGGGCTGAAGCTTTCTTT.

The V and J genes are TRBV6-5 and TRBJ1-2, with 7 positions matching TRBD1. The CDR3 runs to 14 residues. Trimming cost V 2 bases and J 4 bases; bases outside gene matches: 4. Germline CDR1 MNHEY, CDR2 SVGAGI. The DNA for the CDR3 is TGTGCCAGCAGTTACGCGGGACAGCTCTATGGCTACACCTTC. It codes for CASSYAGQLYGYTF.

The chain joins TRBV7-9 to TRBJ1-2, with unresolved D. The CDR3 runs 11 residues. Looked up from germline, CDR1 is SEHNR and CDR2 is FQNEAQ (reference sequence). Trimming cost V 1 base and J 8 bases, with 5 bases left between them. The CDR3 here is CASSLDAGYTF. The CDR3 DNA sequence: TGTGCCAGCAGCTTAGATGCAGGCTACACCTTC.

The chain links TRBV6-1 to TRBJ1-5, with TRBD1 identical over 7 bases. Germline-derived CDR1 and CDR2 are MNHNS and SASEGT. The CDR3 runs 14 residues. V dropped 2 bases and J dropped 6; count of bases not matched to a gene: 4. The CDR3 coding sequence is TGTGCCAGCAGTGAATGGAGGGGGCCTCAGCCCCAGCATTTT. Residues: CASSEWRGPQPQHF.

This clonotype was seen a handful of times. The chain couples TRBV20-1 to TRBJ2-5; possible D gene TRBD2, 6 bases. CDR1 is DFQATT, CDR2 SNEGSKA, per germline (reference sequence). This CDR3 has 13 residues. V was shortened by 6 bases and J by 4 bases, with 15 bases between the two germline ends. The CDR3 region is CSATPLARETQYF. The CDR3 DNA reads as TGCAGTGCAACCCCCCTAGCGAGAGAGACCCAGTACTTC.

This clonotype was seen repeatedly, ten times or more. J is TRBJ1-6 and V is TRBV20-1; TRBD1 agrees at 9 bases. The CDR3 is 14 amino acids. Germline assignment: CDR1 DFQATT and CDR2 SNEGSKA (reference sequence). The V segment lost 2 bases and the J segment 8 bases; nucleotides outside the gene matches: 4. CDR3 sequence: CSARSRQGDSPLHF. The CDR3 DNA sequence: TGCAGTGCTAGAAGTCGACAGGGGGATTCACCCCTCCACTTT.

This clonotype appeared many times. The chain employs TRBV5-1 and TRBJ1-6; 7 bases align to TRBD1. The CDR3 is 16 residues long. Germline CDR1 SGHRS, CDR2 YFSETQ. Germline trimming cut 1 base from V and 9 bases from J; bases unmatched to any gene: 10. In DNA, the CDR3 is TGCGCCAGCAGCTTGACAGGGAAGGGGGCCATTTCACCCCTCCACTTT. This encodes CASSLTGKGAISPLHF.

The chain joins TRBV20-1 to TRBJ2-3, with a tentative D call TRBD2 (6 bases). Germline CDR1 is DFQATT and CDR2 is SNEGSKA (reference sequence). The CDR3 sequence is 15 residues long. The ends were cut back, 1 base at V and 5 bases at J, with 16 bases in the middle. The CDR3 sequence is CSARVVSGVGDTQYF. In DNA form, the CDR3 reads TGCAGTGCTAGAGTTGTGTCGGGAGTTGGAGATACGCAGTATTTT.

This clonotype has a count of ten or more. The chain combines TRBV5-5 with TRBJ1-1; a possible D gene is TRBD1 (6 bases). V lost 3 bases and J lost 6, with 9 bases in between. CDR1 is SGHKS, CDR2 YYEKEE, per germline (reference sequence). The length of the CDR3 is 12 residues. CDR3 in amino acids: CASSSTGSEAFF. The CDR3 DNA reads TGTGCCAGCAGCTCCACAGGGTCTGAAGCTTTCTTT.

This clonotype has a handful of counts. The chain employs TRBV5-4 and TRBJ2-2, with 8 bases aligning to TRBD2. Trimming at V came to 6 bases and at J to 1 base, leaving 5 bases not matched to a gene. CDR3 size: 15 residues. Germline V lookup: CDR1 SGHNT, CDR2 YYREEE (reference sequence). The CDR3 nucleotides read TGTGCCAGCACCCCGGGGGGGGTGAACACCGGGGAGCTGTTTTTT. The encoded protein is CASTPGGVNTGELFF.

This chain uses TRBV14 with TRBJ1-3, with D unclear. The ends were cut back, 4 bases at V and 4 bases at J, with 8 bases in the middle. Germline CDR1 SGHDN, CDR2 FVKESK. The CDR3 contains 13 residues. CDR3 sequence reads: CASSRSRGNTIYF. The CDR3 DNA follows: TGTGCCAGCAGCCGCTCAAGAGGAAACACCATATATTTT.

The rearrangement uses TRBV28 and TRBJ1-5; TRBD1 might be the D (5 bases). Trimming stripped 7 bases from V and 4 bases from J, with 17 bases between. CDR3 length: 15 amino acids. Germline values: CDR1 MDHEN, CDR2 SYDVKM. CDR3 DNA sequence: TGTGCCAGCAATACCGGGACTGGGGGGAATCAGCCCCAGCATTTT. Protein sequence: CASNTGTGGNQPQHF.

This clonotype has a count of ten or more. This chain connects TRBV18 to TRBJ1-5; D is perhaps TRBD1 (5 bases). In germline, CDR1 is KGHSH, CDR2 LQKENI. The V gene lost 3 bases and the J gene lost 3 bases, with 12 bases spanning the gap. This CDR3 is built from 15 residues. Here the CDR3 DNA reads TGTGCCAGCTCACCCATCTCGGGGGACAATCAGCCCCAGCATTTT. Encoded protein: CASSPISGDNQPQHF.